This T cell receptor (beta chain) comes out of a study of shared clonotypes between healthy human individuals (dated by TCRdb to 2018 to 2020). For the study in its entirety: The cohort comprised a couple of women and a few men aged 18 to 49 years. For each donor, CD4 naive and CD4 memory were each given three plates, CD8 naive was given two plates, and CD8 memory was given one plate. To estimate repertoire size and how much clonotype sharing occurs between individuals, the study deeply sequenced the blood TCR repertoires of five healthy adults. To increase sequencing depth and limit assay-specific biases, different laboratories used diverse techniques to prepare libraries and sequence TCR repertoires. Leukapheresis yielded between about 0.9 and 9.5 billion PBMCs per donor.

Donors were healthy HIV-negative adults with no recently reported acute infections or vaccinations. Every donor was a Caucasian adult living in Nashville, Tennessee, USA. CD4+ T cells were enriched by magnetic negative selection; naive cells were then positively selected on CD45RA, and the negative fraction formed the memory subset. Blood was collected by leukapheresis, and PBMCs were isolated by Ficoll-Histopaque density gradient centrifugation and then cryopreserved in liquid nitrogen vapor phase. Analytical flow cytometry was used to check the purity and quantity of every magnetically sorted T cell population. Each sorted fraction had its genomic DNA isolated and then quantified by UV absorbance on a Nanodrop 2000c. In regard to this clone: What antigen it recognizes has not been identified. Base qualities were left out, and no much larger clone turns up one base away. The identical CDR3 is also encoded by other nucleotide sequences in the sample.

TCR CDR3 regions were amplified from genomic DNA by multiplex PCR using the deep immunoSEQ assay. For each cell subset, the extracted genomic DNA was distributed evenly across all wells of several immunoSEQ 96-well plates, and each plate served as one replicate. For sorted subsets, roughly 200 ng genomic DNA, equal to about 30,000 T cell genomes, was loaded into each replicate PCR. Purified libraries were measured with a Qubit 3.0 fluorometer, size-checked on a Bioanalyzer 2100, and measured again with the KAPA Library Quantification kit. Every immunoSEQ 96-well plate was sequenced on a separate single-read 150-cycle Illumina NextSeq 550 flow cell. On the study's bioinformatics: The immunoSEQ output contained only junctional sequences without quality scores, so filtering could not match that applied to full-length reads. To assign V/J genes and CDR3, sequences were annotated against IMGT germline references using PyIR, a Python wrapper for IgBLAST v1.9. Reads were filtered out if the reads had weak V/J assignments (E-value above 1e-6), no CDR3, stop codons, out-of-frame junctions, or ambiguous translated residues. V3J clonotypes were defined as sequences sharing an identical inferred V gene, J gene, and CDR3 amino acid sequence. Percentage overlap between repertoires was calculated by dividing the number of shared unique clonotypes by the size of the smaller repertoire. Richness of each repertoire was evaluated using RTK rarefaction, the Chao1 estimator, and Recon v2.1 estimates of unobserved clonotypes. Generation probabilities were computed with OLGA for all TCRbeta clonotypes obtained by the gDNA method from a few donors. TCRdb retrieved this table from immuneACCESS and kept in-frame rearrangements only. Not all clones are present; in checked studies, unresolved V genes account for under half, and no reason is known for the remainder. Clone size and V and J calls were adopted from that table, with D and trimming inferred from the DNA. This sample has more than 2,000,000 clones in its table, and 90% to 95% of those were observed once. Together, the top ten hold 0.35% to 0.5% of the sample.

The CDR3 runs 12 amino acids, cysteine and phenylalanine included. The entry retains the CDR3 DNA only, 36 bases that are in frame from base 1. Looking up the germline V gene yields CDR1 MDHEN and CDR2 SYDVKM. V lost 6 bases and J lost 5 bases; the stretch between them is 10 bases long. General study outcomes and caveats: Because the study included only a small number of donors, the genetic and exposure-history diversity represented was limited. Higher generation probabilities were observed for clonotypes shared by all four sorted-subset donors than for non-shared clonotypes. Pairwise subsampling led to the expectation that sequencing depth would affect the degree of clonotype sharing among donors. Estimated clonotype richness was generally larger for naive than for memory subsets. When several donors were compared, the shared fraction of clonotypes was about 5.2% for naive CD4, 3.5% for naive CD8, roughly 2.3% for memory CD4, and approximately 0.4% for memory CD8. Incomplete sequencing was indicated by rarefaction of sorted-subset datasets, despite the large sequencing depth. Sampling was restricted to blood, and TCR repertoires in tissues likely differ from the TCR repertoires found in blood.

The sequenced sample was naive CD4+ T cells from PBMCs. In the paper's terms, the cell subset or site label means: CD45RA+ positively selected. The TCR was taken from a man younger than 30 in good health. Some clones in this sample may be carry-over from other donors' samples. Here the chain combines TRBV28 and TRBJ1-2, and the D gene may be TRBD1, 6 bases matching. The nucleotide sequence is TGTGCCAGCAGGGAACAGGGATATGGCTACACCTTC. It specifies CASREQGYGYTF.